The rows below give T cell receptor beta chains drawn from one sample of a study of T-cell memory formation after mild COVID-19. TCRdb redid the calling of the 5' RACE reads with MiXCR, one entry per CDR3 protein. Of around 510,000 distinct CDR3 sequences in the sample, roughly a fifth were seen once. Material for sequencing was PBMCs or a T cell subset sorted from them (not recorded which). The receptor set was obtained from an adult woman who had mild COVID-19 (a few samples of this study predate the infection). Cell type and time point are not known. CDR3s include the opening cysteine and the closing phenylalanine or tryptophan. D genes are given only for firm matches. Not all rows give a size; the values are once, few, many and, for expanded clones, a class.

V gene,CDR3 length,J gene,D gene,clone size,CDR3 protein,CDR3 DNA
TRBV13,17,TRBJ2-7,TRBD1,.,CASSVGTGNPHSWEQYF,TGTGCCAGCAGCGTAGGGACAGGGAATCCCCACTCGTGGGAGCAGTACTTC
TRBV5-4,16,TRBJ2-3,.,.,CASSLGSADPTDTQYF,TGTGCCAGCAGCTTGGGGTCAGCGGACCCCACAGATACGCAGTATTTT
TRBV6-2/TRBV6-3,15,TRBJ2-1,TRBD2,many,CASRSGLLGYNEQFF,TGTGCCAGCAGGTCGGGACTACTAGGATACAATGAGCAGTTCTTC
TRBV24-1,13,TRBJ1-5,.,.,CATRDSLDQPQHF,TGTGCCACACGGGACTCATTAGATCAGCCCCAGCATTTT
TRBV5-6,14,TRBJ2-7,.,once,CASSSGTPTVEQYF,TGTGCCAGCAGCTCCGGGACACCAACGGTGGAGCAGTACTTC
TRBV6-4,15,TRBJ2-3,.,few,CASRERPLSTDTQYF,TGTGCCAGCAGAGAGCGGCCCCTTAGCACAGATACGCAGTATTTT
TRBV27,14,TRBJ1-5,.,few,CASSLWNSNQPQHF,TGTGCCAGCAGTTTGTGGAATAGCAATCAGCCCCAGCATTTT
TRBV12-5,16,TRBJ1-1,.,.,CASGLVPGSDGTEAFF,TGTGCTAGTGGTTTGGTCCCAGGGAGTGACGGCACTGAAGCTTTCTTT
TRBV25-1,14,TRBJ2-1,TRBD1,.,CASSQGATYNEQFF,TGTGCCAGCAGTCAGGGGGCGACTTACAATGAGCAGTTCTTC
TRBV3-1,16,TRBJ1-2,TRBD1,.,CASSLAGTGRSYGYTF,TGTGCCAGCAGCCTCGCCGGGACAGGCCGATCCTATGGCTACACCTTC
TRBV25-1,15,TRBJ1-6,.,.,CASSPAELYNSPLHF,TGTGCCAGCAGTCCGGCTGAACTCTATAATTCACCCCTCCACTTT